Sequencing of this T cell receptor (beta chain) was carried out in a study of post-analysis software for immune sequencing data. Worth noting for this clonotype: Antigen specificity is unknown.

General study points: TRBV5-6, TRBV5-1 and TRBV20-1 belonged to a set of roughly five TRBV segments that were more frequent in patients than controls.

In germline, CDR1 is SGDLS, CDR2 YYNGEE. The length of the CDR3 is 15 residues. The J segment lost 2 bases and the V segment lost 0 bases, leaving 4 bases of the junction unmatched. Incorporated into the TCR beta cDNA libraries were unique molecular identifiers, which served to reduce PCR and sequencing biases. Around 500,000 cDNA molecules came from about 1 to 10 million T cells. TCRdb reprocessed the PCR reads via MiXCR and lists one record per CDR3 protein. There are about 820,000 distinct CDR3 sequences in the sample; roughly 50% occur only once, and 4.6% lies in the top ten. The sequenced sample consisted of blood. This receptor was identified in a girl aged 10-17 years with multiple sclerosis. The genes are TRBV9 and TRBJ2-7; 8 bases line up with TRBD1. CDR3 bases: TGTGCCAGCAGCGTAGGGCCGGGACAGGCCTACGAGCAGTACTTC. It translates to CASSVGPGQAYEQYF.